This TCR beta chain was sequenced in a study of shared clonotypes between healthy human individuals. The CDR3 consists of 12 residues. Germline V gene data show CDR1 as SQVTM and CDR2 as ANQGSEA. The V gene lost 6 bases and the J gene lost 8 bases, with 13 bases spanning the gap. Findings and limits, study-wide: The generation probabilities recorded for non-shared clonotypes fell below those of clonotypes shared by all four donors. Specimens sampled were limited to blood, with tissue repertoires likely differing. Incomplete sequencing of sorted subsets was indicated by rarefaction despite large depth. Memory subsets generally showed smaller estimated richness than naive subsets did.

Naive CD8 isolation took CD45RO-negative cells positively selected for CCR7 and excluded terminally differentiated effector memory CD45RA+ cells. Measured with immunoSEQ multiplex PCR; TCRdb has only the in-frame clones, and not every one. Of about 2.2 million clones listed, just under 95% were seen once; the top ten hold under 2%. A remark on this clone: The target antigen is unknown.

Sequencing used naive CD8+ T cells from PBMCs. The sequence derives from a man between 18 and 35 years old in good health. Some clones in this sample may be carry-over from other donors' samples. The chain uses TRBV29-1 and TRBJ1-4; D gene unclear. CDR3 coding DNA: TGCAGCGTGTCCGGGTCTCACGAAAAACTGTTTTTT. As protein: CSVSGSHEKLFF.